This T cell receptor (beta chain) was retrieved from a study of blood T cell repertoires in COVID-19. Study information: Spain, Italy and the United States supplied samples that represented acute and convalescent COVID-19. PBMCs, B-cell-depleted T cells, or T cells were the source of the cDNA or gDNA that made up the material.

Losses at the gene ends were 6 bases for V and 4 bases for J; bases not matched to a gene: 10. The CDR3 is 16 amino acids. The V gene's germline CDR1 is MNHEY and CDR2 SVGEGT. As handled by the study authors: Counts of nucleated cells, estimated from reference gene primer amplification, were obtained. Using immunoSEQ multiplex PCR, the repertoire was profiled, and TCRdb retains in-frame clones only, with some absent. V and J calls and clone size come straight from that table; D and trimming were deduced from the DNA. The sample lists approximately 150,000 clones, about four fifths occurring once. This rearrangement joins TRBV6-2 or TRBV6-3 to TRBJ2-1, with TRBD1 matching over 9 bases. The sequencing sample was made of peripheral blood. The receptor comes from a woman at least 80 years old with acute or convalescent COVID-19. The CDR3 DNA is TGTGCCAGCAGCCACCGGGACAGGGTACGATACAATGAGCAGTTCTTC. It translates to CASSHRDRVRYNEQFF.